This T cell receptor beta chain was sequenced for a study of CD8 T cells in Susac syndrome (dated by TCRdb to about 2019). General notes on the study: The study used repertoire sequencing to test whether antigen drove CD8+ T cell activation and differentiation in Susac syndrome. The study compared CD8+ T cell repertoire clonality among roughly eleven healthy donors, 14 Susac syndrome patients and about 16 multiple sclerosis patients.

Broad study findings and their caveats: The study acknowledged that relatively few individuals were included in the TCR sequencing and HLA analysis.

As to this clonotype: It lacks a known antigen. It has no much larger one-base neighbor in the sample; base qualities were not kept.

RNA was extracted using the RNeasy kit, and about 0.45 to 1 ug of the RNA was reverse transcribed with random hexamers. TCR beta CDR3 regions were amplified with the immunoSEQ multiplex PCR assay covering 54 Vbeta and 13 Jbeta segments. To correct PCR amplification bias, a synthetic template baseline was used for both primer optimization and computational correction. The original pipeline was this. Only productive sequences were kept, with reads annotated to V, D and J genes according to IMGT and analyzed in immunoSEQ Analyzer. Clonality was calculated as one minus the Shannon entropy normalized by log2 of the number of productive unique sequences. For each patient and control, public and private clones were evaluated within the 100 most prevalent clones. Clones were defined as Susac-specific if absent from the healthy and MS cohorts, from 1052 published viral clones and from other ImmuneACCESS disease sequences. Clones were called with MiXCR by TCRdb after fastp trimmed the public reads at Q25, and only in-frame beta chains were retained. Identical CDR3 protein sequences are pooled into one entry, listed with their most common genes and DNA. TCRdb assigned the V and J calls; the authors' analysis was not used. A total of some 200,000 distinct CDR3 sequences appear in this sample, 92% of them only once. The biggest ten clones account for roughly 0.13% of the sample.

Peripheral blood CD8+ and CD4+ T cells from healthy donors, Susac syndrome patients and multiple sclerosis patients were profiled by high-throughput TCR beta sequencing. The multiple sclerosis controls were treatment-naive patients whose relapsing-remitting disease, either stable or active, fulfilled the revised McDonald criteria. Bulk CD8+ and CD4+ T cells were purified magnetically by negative isolation, whereas CD8+ TEMRA cells were enriched by FACS. Blood was drawn into EDTA tubes, processed within 24 hours, and PBMCs were isolated by density gradient centrifugation. PBMCs intended for TCR sequencing were cryopreserved in liquid nitrogen and thawed later in a water bath at 37 degrees C. The sorted or isolated CD4+, CD8+ and CD8+ TEMRA cells reached a purity of at least 90%. Deletion took 4 bases off V and 12 bases off J, with a span of 10 bases between the germline ends. The CDR3, cysteine through phenylalanine, is 12 amino acids long. Kept here is only the CDR3 DNA, which spans 36 bases and is read in frame from base 1. The germline V gene gives CDR1 as SNHLY and CDR2 as FYNNEI.

The chain is made from TRBV2 and TRBJ1-6; a tentative D match to TRBD1 spans 5 bases. The sample consisted of CD8+ T cells from PBMCs. The sequence was obtained from a human donor with multiple sclerosis. The DNA is as follows: TGTGCCAGCAGTGTTGGGGCACAACCCCTCCACTTT. The translation is CASSVGAQPLHF.